Described below is a single TCR beta chain sequence and its context. Per the study methods: Amplifying reference gene primers gave estimates of nucleated cell counts. The protocol was immunoSEQ multiplex PCR, while the TCRdb copy is restricted to in-frame clones and leaves out a portion. D and trimming were read from the DNA, whereas the V and J calls and clone size are those reported in that table. The table has 190,000 or so clones, approximately 87% seen once. This sample is drawn from a study of blood T cell repertoires in COVID-19. In the study overall: The samples span acute and convalescent COVID-19 from the United States, Italy and Spain. From T cells, B-cell-depleted T cells, or PBMCs came the material, which was cDNA or gDNA.

The CDR3 sequence is 16 residues long. CDR1 is WSHSY and CDR2 is SAAADI in the germline V gene. The ends were cut back, 6 bases at V and 6 bases at J, with 21 bases in the middle. The chain recombines TRBV10-2 with TRBJ2-1; D might be TRBD2 (6 bases). The specimen was peripheral blood. The origin of this receptor is a man aged 40-55 years with active or convalescent COVID-19. CDR3 nucleotide sequence: TGCGCCAGCAGCCGGGACTTGGTGGGTGGTGGCAATGAGCAGTTCTTC. It translates to CASSRDLVGGGNEQFF.